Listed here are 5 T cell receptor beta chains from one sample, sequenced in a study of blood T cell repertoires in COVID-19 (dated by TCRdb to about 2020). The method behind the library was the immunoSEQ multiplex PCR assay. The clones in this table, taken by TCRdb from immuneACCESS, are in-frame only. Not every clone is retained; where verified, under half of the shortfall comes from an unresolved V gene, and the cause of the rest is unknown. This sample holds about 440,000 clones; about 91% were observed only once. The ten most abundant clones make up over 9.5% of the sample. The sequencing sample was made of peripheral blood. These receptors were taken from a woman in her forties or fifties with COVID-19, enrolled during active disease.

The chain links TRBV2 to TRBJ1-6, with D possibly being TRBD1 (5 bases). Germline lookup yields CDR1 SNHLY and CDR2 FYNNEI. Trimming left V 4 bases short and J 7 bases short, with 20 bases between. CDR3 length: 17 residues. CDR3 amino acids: CASSGRVGGTRNSPLHF. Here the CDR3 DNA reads TGTGCCAGCAGTGGCCGCGTGGGGGGGACCAGAAATTCACCCCTCCACTTT.

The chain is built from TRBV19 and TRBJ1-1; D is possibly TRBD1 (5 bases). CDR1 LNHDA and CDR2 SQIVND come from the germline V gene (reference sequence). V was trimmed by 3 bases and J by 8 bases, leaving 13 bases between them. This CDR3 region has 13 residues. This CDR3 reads CASSMGPGGEAFF. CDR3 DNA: TGTGCCAGTAGTATGGGACCGGGAGGCGAAGCTTTCTTT.

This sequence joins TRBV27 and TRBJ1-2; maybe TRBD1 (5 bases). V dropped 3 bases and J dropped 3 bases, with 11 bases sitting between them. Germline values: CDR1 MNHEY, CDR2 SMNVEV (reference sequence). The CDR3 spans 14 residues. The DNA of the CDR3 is TGTGCCAGCAGTTTTGCGGGGACTCACTATGGCTACACCTTC. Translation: CASSFAGTHYGYTF.

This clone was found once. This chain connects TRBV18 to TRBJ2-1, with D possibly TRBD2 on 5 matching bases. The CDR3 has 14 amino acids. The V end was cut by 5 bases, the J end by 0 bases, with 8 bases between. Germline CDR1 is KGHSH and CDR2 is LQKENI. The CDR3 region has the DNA TGTGCCAGCTCATTGGGGAGCTCCTACAATGAGCAGTTCTTC. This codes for CASSLGSSYNEQFF.

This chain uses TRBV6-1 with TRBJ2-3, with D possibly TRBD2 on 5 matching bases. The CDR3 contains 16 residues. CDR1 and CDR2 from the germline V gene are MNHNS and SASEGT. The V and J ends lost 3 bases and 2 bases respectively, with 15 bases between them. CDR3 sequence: CASSDFLARYTDTQYF. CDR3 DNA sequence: TGTGCCAGCAGTGATTTCTTAGCGAGATACACAGATACGCAGTATTTT.